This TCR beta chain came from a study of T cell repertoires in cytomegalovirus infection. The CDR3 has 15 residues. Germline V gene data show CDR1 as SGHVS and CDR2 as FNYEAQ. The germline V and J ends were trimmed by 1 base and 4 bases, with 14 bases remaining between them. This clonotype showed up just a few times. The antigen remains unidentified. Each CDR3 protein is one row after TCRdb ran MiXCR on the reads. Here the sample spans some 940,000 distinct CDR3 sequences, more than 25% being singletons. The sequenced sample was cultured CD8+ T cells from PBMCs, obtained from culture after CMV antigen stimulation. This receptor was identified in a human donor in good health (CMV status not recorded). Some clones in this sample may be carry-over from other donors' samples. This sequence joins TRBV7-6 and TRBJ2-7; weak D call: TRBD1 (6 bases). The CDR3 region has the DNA TGTGCCAGCAGCTTAGAATCTGCAGGGGCATACGAGCAGTACTTC. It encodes CASSLESAGAYEQYF.